A single TCR beta chain is shown here with its context. This specimen comes from a study of cytomegalovirus exposure and HLA in healthy donors. The PCR ran on 60 Vbeta and 13 Jbeta primers. The protocol was immunoSEQ multiplex PCR, while the TCRdb copy is restricted to in-frame clones and leaves out a portion. The sample consists of around 98,000 clones, less than 70% of them appearing once. Germline V gives CDR1 SNHLY, CDR2 FYNNEI. After removal of 6 bases from V and 2 bases from J, the junction contained 4 bases not matched to a gene. The CDR3 covers 15 residues. The V call is TRBV2, the J call TRBJ2-1, with 10 positions matching TRBD2. Specimen: PBMCs. This clonotype originated in a female donor in good health and CMV-seronegative. The CDR3 reads CASSDSGGPYNEQFF. DNA for the CDR3: TGTGCCAGCAGCGATAGCGGGGGGCCCTACAATGAGCAGTTCTTC.